Listed here are 23 T cell receptor beta chains from one sample, sequenced in a study of T cell repertoires in cytomegalovirus infection. TCRdb analysed the reads with MiXCR anew, one entry per CDR3 protein. Found here are 400,000 to 600,000 distinct CDR3 sequences, about 39% of them singletons; the top ten hold roughly two fifths. These receptors' antigens are unknown. This sample comprised cultured PBMCs, obtained from culture after CMV antigen stimulation. Source of these receptors: a human donor in good health (CMV status not recorded). Some clones in this sample may be carry-over from other donors' samples.

The chain combines TRBV7-6 with TRBJ1-1; D is undetermined. The CDR3 totals 16 residues. From germline, CDR1 is SGHVS and CDR2 FNYEAQ. V was pared by 5 bases and J by 4 bases, with 20 bases between. As DNA, the CDR3 is TGTGCCAGCAGCCCCCCTCCCCCCGGGTCGAGCACTGAAGCTTTCTTT. Protein sequence: CASSPPPPGSSTEAFF.

This clonotype has just a few counts. The rearrangement links TRBV6-2 or TRBV6-3 to TRBJ2-7; D is uncertain. This CDR3 has 17 residues. Germline assignment: CDR1 MNHEY and CDR2 SVGEGT. V was clipped by 4 bases and J by 0 bases, with 19 bases between them. CDR3 loop: CASSSVEVWATSYEQYF. Here the CDR3 DNA reads TGTGCCAGCAGTTCTGTCGAGGTGTGGGCCACCTCCTACGAGCAGTACTTC.

V usage is TRBV6-1 and J usage is TRBJ1-1; TRBD1 matches at 9 bases. The J segment lost 5 bases and the V segment lost 5 bases, leaving 6 bases of the junction unmatched. This CDR3 is 14 amino acids long. Germline CDR1 is MNHNS and CDR2 is SASEGT. The CDR3 here is CASSNGQGSTEAFF. DNA for the CDR3: TGTGCCAGCAGTAACGGACAGGGGAGTACTGAAGCTTTCTTT.

The J gene is TRBJ1-2, the V gene TRBV27, with D possibly being TRBD1 (5 bases). Looked up from germline, CDR1 is MNHEY and CDR2 is SMNVEV (reference sequence). The V gene lost 5 bases and the J gene lost 10 bases, with 23 bases spanning the gap. CDR3 length: 15 residues. Here the CDR3 reads CASSPGVEPSRDYTF. The CDR3 coding sequence is TGTGCCAGCAGTCCGGGGGTCGAACCCTCGAGAGACTACACCTTC.

This clonotype occurred a few times. The J gene is TRBJ2-7, the V gene TRBV12-3 or TRBV12-4; either TRBD1 or TRBD2 may fit D (5 bases each). The germline V and J ends were trimmed by 5 bases and 0 bases, with 11 bases remaining between them. The length of the CDR3 is 14 residues. CDR3 bases: TGTGCCAGCAGTCGGGACGGCTACTCCTACGAGCAGTACTTC. As protein: CASSRDGYSYEQYF.

J is TRBJ1-2 and V is TRBV5-6; D may be TRBD1 (6 bases). Trimming took 4 bases from V and 4 from J, leaving 14 bases between them. Per the germline V gene, CDR1 is SGHDT and CDR2 is YYEEEE. The CDR3 covers 14 residues. CDR3 residues: CASSPITGRYGYTF. In DNA form, the CDR3 reads TGTGCCAGCAGCCCAATCACAGGGCGCTATGGCTACACCTTC.

In its sample, this clonotype was seen a few times. The chain couples TRBV20-1 to TRBJ2-7; D perhaps matches TRBD2 (6 bases). Germline V gene data show CDR1 as DFQATT and CDR2 as SNEGSKA (reference sequence). This CDR3 contains 15 residues. V was pared by 6 bases and J by 6 bases, with 24 bases between. The CDR3 DNA sequence: TGCAGTGCGCCCTCGGGACTCGATCGTTTAGGCGAGCAGTACTTC. As protein: CSAPSGLDRLGEQYF.

The J gene is TRBJ1-5, the V gene TRBV6-1; no reliable D call. This CDR3 spans 14 amino acids. V gave up 4 bases and J gave up 3 bases, with 10 bases separating them. Germline V gives CDR1 MNHNS, CDR2 SASEGT. CDR3 residues: CASSGLSDNQPQHF. DNA of the CDR3: TGTGCCAGCAGTGGTTTGTCAGACAATCAGCCCCAGCATTTT.

This chain uses TRBV11-2 with TRBJ2-5, with D tentatively TRBD2 (5 bases). Germline CDR1 reads SGHAT; CDR2 reads FQNNGV. The CDR3 runs 18 residues. V was clipped by 1 base and J by 3 bases, with 21 bases between them. CDR3 coding DNA: TGTGCCAGCAGCTTAGCCGAACCCCCACTAGGCCTAGAAGAGACCCAGTACTTC. It encodes CASSLAEPPLGLEETQYF.

This clonotype has just a few counts. The V and J genes are TRBV7-2 and TRBJ2-2; D is ambiguous. CDR3 length: 13 amino acids. Germline V gene lookup returns CDR1 SGHTA and CDR2 FQGNSA. V was shortened by 9 bases and J by 3 bases, with 11 bases between the two germline ends. The DNA of the CDR3 is TGTGCCAGTGGAGACCAACACACCGGGGAGCTGTTTTTT. Protein: CASGDQHTGELFF.

This clonotype was seen many times. This rearrangement joins TRBV7-6 to TRBJ2-2; D is possibly TRBD1 (7 bases). The CDR3 sequence is 15 residues long. V lost 5 bases and J lost 5, with 15 bases in between. CDR1 is SGHVS, CDR2 FNYEAQ, per germline. This CDR3 reads CASSPSAGGTGELFF. CDR3 DNA sequence: TGTGCCAGCAGCCCCTCCGCAGGGGGGACCGGGGAGCTGTTTTTT. Complete variable domain (other parts from reference TRBV7-6 and TRBJ2-2): GAGVSQSPRYKVTKRGQDVALRCDPISGHVSLYWYRQALGQGPEFLTYFNYEAQQDKSGLPNDRFSAERPEGSISTLTIQRTEQRDSAMYRCASSPSAGGTGELFFGEGSRLTVL.

This chain uses TRBV7-6 with TRBJ1-3; 7 bases are a match to TRBD1. The CDR3 is 15 amino acids. The germline V gene encodes CDR1 SGHVS and CDR2 FNYEAQ. V was clipped by 5 bases and J by 9 bases; unmatched bases: 13. The CDR3 here is CASSPRDRVKGTIYF. The DNA for the CDR3 is TGTGCCAGCAGCCCGCGAGACAGGGTTAAGGGCACCATATATTTT.

V gene TRBV18 combines with J gene TRBJ1-4; D is unresolved. The V gene's germline CDR1 is KGHSH and CDR2 LQKENI. The CDR3 contains 14 residues. V shed 2 bases and J shed 4 bases, with 8 bases lying between them. The CDR3 protein is CASSPYGYNEKLFF. The CDR3 DNA is TGTGCCAGCTCACCATACGGGTATAATGAAAAACTGTTTTTT. Full variable domain (outside the CDR3, taken from reference TRBV18 and TRBJ1-4): NAGVMQNPRHLVRRRGQEARLRCSPMKGHSHVYWYRQLPEEGLKFMVYLQKENIIDESGMPKERFSAEFPKEGPSILRIQQVVRGDSAAYFCASSPYGYNEKLFFGSGTQLSVL.

V is TRBV6-5 and J is TRBJ2-3; 7 bases align to TRBD2. V trimming: 6 bases; J trimming: 0 bases; junction bases outside the gene matches: 18. The CDR3 runs to 19 residues. Germline V CDR1 and CDR2: MNHEY, SVGAGI. The CDR3 coding sequence is TGTGCCAGCAGCCCCTCCCCGACGGGAGGCTCCATTAGCACAGATACGCAGTATTTT. This encodes CASSPSPTGGSISTDTQYF.

The chain couples TRBV4-3 to TRBJ2-2, with 7 bases aligning to TRBD2. The germline V gene has CDR1 LGHNA and CDR2 YSLEER. The CDR3 totals 16 residues. The V and J ends lost 4 bases and 0 bases, in that order; junction bases with no gene match: 5. Here the CDR3 DNA reads TGCGCCAGCAGCCTGCAACTAGCGACGAACACCGGGGAGCTGTTTTTT. As protein: CASSLQLATNTGELFF.

This clonotype was seen more than once but under ten times. The chain joins TRBV28 to TRBJ2-5; D may be TRBD1 (5 bases). CDR1 and CDR2 from the germline V gene are MDHEN and SYDVKM. This CDR3 has 18 amino acids. V was clipped by 8 bases and J by 0 bases, with 25 bases between them. The CDR3 DNA reads TGTGCCAGCGGCACTCCTTACGCCGCAGGGTTCAACCAAGAGACCCAGTACTTC. This gives the protein CASGTPYAAGFNQETQYF.

The chain is built from TRBV10-3 and TRBJ2-7, with D perhaps TRBD2 (5 bases). The germline V gene has CDR1 ENHRY and CDR2 SYGVKD. The CDR3 extends over 14 amino acids. Trimming stripped 3 bases from V and 6 bases from J, with 15 bases between. Here the CDR3 DNA reads TGTGCCATCAGTGAAGGGAGTCAGCGACCCGAGCAGTACTTC. This codes for CAISEGSQRPEQYF.

The genes are TRBV20-1 and TRBJ2-1; D uncertain. The CDR3 has 15 residues. Trimming left V 2 bases short and J 6 bases short, with 17 bases between. Germline-derived CDR1 and CDR2 are DFQATT and SNEGSKA (reference sequence). CDR3 residues: CSARPTHHTPNEQFF. CDR3 in DNA: TGCAGTGCTAGACCCACTCACCACACCCCCAATGAGCAGTTCTTC.

This clonotype has just a few counts. This chain connects TRBV6-1 to TRBJ2-5; D may be TRBD1 (6 bases). CDR1 is MNHNS and CDR2 is SASEGT in the germline V gene. The CDR3 is 14 residues long. The V end lost 1 base, the J end lost 3 bases, and 9 bases lay between the germline ends. The CDR3 spells CASSEVAGEETQYF. As DNA, the CDR3 is TGTGCCAGCAGTGAAGTCGCAGGGGAAGAGACCCAGTACTTC.

This CDR3 is CATTGSTGGDRGYTF. DNA of the CDR3: TGTGCCACGACGGGATCGACAGGGGGGGATCGGGGCTACACCTTC. V and J are TRBV6-1 and TRBJ1-2; 9 bases agree with TRBD1. Germline V CDR1 and CDR2: MNHNS, SASEGT. The CDR3 covers 15 residues. V lost 10 bases to trimming and J lost 8 bases; unmatched junction nucleotides: 17.

The J gene is TRBJ2-3, the V gene TRBV6-5; TRBD2 is a possible D gene (6 bases). The V gene's germline CDR1 is MNHEY and CDR2 SVGAGI. The length of the CDR3 is 14 residues. Trimming cost V 4 bases and J 4 bases, with 12 bases left between them. The CDR3 DNA sequence: TGTGCCAGCAGTTTGACTAGAGGGTCAGATACGCAGTATTTT. Translated, it gives CASSLTRGSDTQYF.

This clonotype was picked up a small number of times. V gene TRBV7-6 combines with J gene TRBJ1-4; D gene unclear. The CDR3 runs to 15 residues. The germline gives CDR1 SGHVS, CDR2 FNYEAQ. V lost 0 bases, J lost 0 bases, and 5 bases lay in between. The CDR3: CASSLAGTTNEKLFF. The CDR3 region has the DNA TGTGCCAGCAGCTTAGCGGGAACAACTAATGAAAAACTGTTTTTT.

Here the CDR3 DNA reads TGCGCCAGCAGCCAAGAGTGGGACAGGGGAGAAGAGCAGTACTTC. Its protein is CASSQEWDRGEEQYF. The chain combines TRBV4-3 with TRBJ2-7; TRBD1 aligns across 10 bases. V lost 0 bases to trimming and J lost 7 bases; unmatched junction nucleotides: 6. Per germline, CDR1 LGHNA and CDR2 YSLEER. This CDR3 spans 15 amino acids.